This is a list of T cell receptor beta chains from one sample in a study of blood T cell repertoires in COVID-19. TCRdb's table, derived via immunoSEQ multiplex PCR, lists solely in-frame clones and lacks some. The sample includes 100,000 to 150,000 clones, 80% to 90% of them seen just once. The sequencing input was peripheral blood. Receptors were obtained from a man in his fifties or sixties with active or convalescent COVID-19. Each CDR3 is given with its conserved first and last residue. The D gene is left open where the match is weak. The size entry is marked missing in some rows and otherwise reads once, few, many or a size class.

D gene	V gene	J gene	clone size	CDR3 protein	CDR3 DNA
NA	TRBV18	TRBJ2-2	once	CASSPPLGDRNTGELFF	TGTGCCAGCTCACCACCGCTCGGTGACAGGAACACCGGGGAGCTGTTTTTT
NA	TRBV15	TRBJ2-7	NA	CATSRIQVPYEQYF	TGTGCCACCAGCAGAATACAGGTACCCTACGAGCAGTACTTC
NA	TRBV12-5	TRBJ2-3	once	CASCSVFSSTDTQYF	TGTGCTAGTTGCTCGGTCTTCTCTAGCACAGATACGCAGTATTTT
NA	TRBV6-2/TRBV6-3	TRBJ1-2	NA	CASSSTGLYGYTF	TGTGCCAGCAGTTCTACAGGTCTCTATGGCTACACCTTC
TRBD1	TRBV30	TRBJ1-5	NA	CAWSTLGQGNQPQHF	TGTGCCTGGAGCACATTGGGACAGGGCAATCAGCCCCAGCATTTT
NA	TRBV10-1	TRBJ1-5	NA	CASSEGQGGQPQHF	TGCGCCAGCAGTGAGGGTCAGGGCGGTCAGCCCCAGCATTTT
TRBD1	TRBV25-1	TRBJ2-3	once	CASSTRDRGGTDTQYF	TGTGCCAGCAGCACTCGGGACAGGGGAGGGACAGATACGCAGTATTTT
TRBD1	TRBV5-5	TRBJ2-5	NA	CASSSRDRVEETQYF	TGTGCCAGCAGCTCGAGGGACAGGGTTGAAGAGACCCAGTACTTC
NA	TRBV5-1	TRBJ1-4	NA	CASSLAGGNEKLFF	TGCGCCAGCAGCTTGGCAGGAGGAAATGAAAAACTGTTTTTT
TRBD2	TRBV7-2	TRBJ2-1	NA	CASSTRTSGRGNEQFF	TGTGCCAGCAGCACCAGGACTAGCGGGAGAGGCAATGAGCAGTTCTTC
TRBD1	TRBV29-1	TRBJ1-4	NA	CSVPGQGAQVLFF	TGCAGCGTCCCGGGACAGGGGGCGCAAGTACTGTTTTTT
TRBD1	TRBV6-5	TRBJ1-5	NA	CASSGQGFSNQPQHF	TGTGCCAGCAGCGGACAGGGCTTTAGCAATCAGCCCCAGCATTTT
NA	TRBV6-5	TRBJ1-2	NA	CASSYAVRRGYYGYTF	TGTGCCAGCAGTTATGCGGTGAGGCGGGGATACTATGGCTACACCTTC
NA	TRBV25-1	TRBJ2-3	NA	CASSEFGTNTDTQYF	TGTGCCAGCAGTGAATTCGGTACTAACACAGATACGCAGTATTTT
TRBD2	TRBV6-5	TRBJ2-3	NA	CASTRGGVGTDTQYF	TGTGCCAGCACGCGGGGGGGGGTCGGCACAGATACGCAGTATTTT
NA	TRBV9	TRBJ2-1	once	CASSAGGGRVDNEQFF	TGTGCCAGCAGCGCTGGGGGGGGCAGGGTGGACAATGAGCAGTTCTTC
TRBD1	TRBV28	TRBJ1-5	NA	CASKNRDRVEQPQHF	TGTGCCAGCAAGAACCGGGACAGGGTAGAACAGCCCCAGCATTTT
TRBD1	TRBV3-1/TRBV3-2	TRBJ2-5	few	CASRQSDRAETQYF	TGTGCCAGCAGACAATCGGACAGGGCGGAGACCCAGTACTTC
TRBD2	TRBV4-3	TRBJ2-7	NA	CASSQGRATYEQYF	TGCGCCAGCAGCCAGGGGAGGGCCACCTACGAGCAGTACTTC
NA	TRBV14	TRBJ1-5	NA	CASSQPVRERGNQPQHF	TGTGCCAGCAGCCAACCAGTTAGGGAGAGGGGCAATCAGCCCCAGCATTTT
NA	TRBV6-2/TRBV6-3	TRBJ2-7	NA	CASSPRTGVEQYF	TGTGCCAGCAGCCCCCGGACTGGAGTAGAGCAGTACTTC
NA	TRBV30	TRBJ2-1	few	CACPIGVNEQFF	TGTGCCTGCCCGATCGGAGTGAATGAGCAGTTCTTC
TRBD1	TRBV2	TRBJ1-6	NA	CASRQTGNNNSPLHF	TGTGCCAGCAGGCAGACAGGGAATAATAATTCACCCCTCCACTTT
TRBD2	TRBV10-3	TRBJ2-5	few	CAISRLAGVTQETQYF	TGTGCCATCAGCCGACTAGCGGGGGTAACGCAAGAGACCCAGTACTTC
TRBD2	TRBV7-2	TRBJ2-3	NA	CASSLVTSQDTQYF	TGTGCCAGCAGCTTAGTGACTAGCCAAGATACGCAGTATTTT
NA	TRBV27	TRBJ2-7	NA	CASSLGFPGGSYEQYF	TGTGCCAGCAGTTTAGGGTTTCCAGGAGGAAGTTACGAGCAGTACTTC
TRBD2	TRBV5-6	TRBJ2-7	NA	CASSLMPGLVYEQYF	TGTGCCAGCAGCCTTATGCCGGGACTAGTCTACGAGCAGTACTTC
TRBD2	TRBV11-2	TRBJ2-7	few	CASSLERGGYEQYF	TGTGCCAGCAGCTTAGAGCGCGGGGGCTACGAGCAGTACTTC
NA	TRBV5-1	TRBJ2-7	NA	CASSWAGGGGPSGEQYF	TGCGCCAGCAGCTGGGCCGGGGGAGGCGGTCCCAGTGGGGAGCAGTACTTC
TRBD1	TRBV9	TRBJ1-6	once	CASSAQTGIGSPLHF	TGTGCCAGCAGCGCACAGACAGGGATCGGTTCACCCCTCCACTTT
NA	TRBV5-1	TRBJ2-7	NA	CASSPRDRIYEQYF	TGCGCCAGCAGCCCGCGGGACAGAATTTACGAGCAGTACTTC
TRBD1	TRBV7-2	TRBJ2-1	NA	CASSLESTGVGEQFF	TGTGCCAGCAGCTTAGAATCGACAGGGGTGGGTGAGCAGTTCTTC
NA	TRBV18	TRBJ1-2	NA	CASSLPQGSYTF	TGTGCCAGCTCACTTCCTCAGGGGAGTTACACCTTC
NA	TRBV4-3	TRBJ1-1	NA	CASSQARSTEAFF	TGCGCCAGCAGCCAAGCTAGAAGCACTGAAGCTTTCTTT
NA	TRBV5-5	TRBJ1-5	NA	CASSSGYSNQPQHF	TGTGCCAGCAGCTCGGGATATAGCAATCAGCCCCAGCATTTT
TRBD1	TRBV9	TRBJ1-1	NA	CASSAYRGLSGTEAFF	TGTGCCAGCAGCGCTTACAGGGGTCTGTCGGGCACTGAAGCTTTCTTT
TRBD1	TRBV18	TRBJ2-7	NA	CASSPSTGDEQYF	TGTGCCAGCTCACCCAGCACAGGGGACGAGCAGTACTTC
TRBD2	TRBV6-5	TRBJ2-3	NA	CASRPGLVSLDTQYF	TGTGCCAGCAGGCCGGGACTAGTCTCTTTGGATACGCAGTATTTT
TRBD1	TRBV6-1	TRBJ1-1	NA	CASSELRTGSTEAFF	TGTGCCAGCAGTGAATTAAGGACAGGGAGTACTGAAGCTTTCTTT
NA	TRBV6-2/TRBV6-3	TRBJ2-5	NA	CASTPGRGKETQYF	TGTGCCAGCACCCCCGGCAGAGGGAAAGAGACCCAGTACTTC
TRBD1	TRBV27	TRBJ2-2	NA	CASSWTGANTGELFF	TGTGCCAGCAGTTGGACAGGGGCGAACACCGGGGAGCTGTTTTTT
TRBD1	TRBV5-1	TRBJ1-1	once	CASSSQGATEAFF	TGCGCCAGCAGTTCACAGGGGGCCACTGAAGCTTTCTTT
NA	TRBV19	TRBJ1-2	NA	CASTGITTGYTF	TGTGCCAGTACAGGAATAACGACCGGCTACACCTTC
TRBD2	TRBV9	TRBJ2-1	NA	CASKLGLAGEHEQFF	TGTGCCAGCAAGTTGGGACTAGCGGGGGAACATGAGCAGTTCTTC
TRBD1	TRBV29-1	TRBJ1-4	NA	CSVGDSRDEKLFF	TGCAGCGTCGGGGACAGCAGGGATGAAAAACTGTTTTTT
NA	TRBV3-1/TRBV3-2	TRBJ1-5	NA	CASSRGTGGNQPQHF	TGTGCCAGCAGCCGAGGGACTGGGGGCAATCAGCCCCAGCATTTT
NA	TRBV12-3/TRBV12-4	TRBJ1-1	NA	CASSLNWNTEAFF	TGTGCCAGCAGTTTAAACTGGAACACTGAAGCTTTCTTT
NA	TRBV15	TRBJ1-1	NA	CATSSRFPSTEAFF	TGTGCCACCAGCTCCCGGTTCCCTAGCACTGAAGCTTTCTTT
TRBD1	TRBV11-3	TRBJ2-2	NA	CASSLRQGGTGELFF	TGTGCCAGCAGCTTAAGACAGGGGGGTACCGGGGAGCTGTTTTTT
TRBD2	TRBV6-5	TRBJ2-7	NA	CASRGTSETREQYF	TGTGCCAGCAGGGGGACTAGCGAGACCAGGGAGCAGTACTTC
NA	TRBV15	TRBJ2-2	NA	CATSTGVLDTGELFF	TGTGCCACCAGCACAGGGGTTCTTGACACCGGGGAGCTGTTTTTT
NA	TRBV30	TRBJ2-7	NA	CAWNQGSSYEQYF	TGTGCCTGGAACCAGGGAAGTTCCTACGAGCAGTACTTC
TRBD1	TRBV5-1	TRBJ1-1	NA	CASRDNRGSNTEAFF	TGCGCCAGCAGGGATAACAGGGGGTCCAACACTGAAGCTTTCTTT
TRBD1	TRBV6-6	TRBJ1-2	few	CASSRTGSYGYTF	TGTGCCAGCAGCCGGACAGGGTCCTATGGCTACACCTTC
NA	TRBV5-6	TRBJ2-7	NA	CASSGRTPSVGEQYF	TGTGCCAGCAGCGGAAGGACACCAAGCGTGGGGGAGCAGTACTTC